The clone carrying this T cell receptor beta chain was recorded only once. The antigen is not known. There were healthy Caucasian individuals from Russia, aged roughly 6 to 90, serving as donors. It was with a sample-barcoded 5' primer and a J-beta primer mix that a second PCR of roughly 7 to 12 cycles was run. Through a template-switch adaptor with 12 random nucleotides, each cDNA molecule received a tag. TCRdb analysed the 5' RACE reads with MiXCR anew, one entry per CDR3 protein. The table includes under 1 million distinct CDR3 sequences, under 45% detected once. The data originate from a study of blood T cells in healthy people across ages. General observations from the study: Older individuals had lower TCR beta diversity per million T cells (the decline was roughly linear).

CDR3 size: 15 residues. Germline lookup yields CDR1 MNHEY and CDR2 SVGEGT. V lost 1 base and J lost 6, with 15 bases in between. The J gene is TRBJ1-1, the V gene TRBV6-2 or TRBV6-3, with a tentative D call TRBD1 (5 bases). Sequenced input: blood. The clonotype comes from a man aged 55-75 years in good health. The CDR3 DNA reads TGTGCCAGCAGTTACTACAGATACGAAGGGGCTGAAGCTTTCTTT. It translates to CASSYYRYEGAEAFF.